The rows below give T cell receptor beta chains drawn from one sample of a study of shared clonotypes between healthy human individuals. Sequenced by immunoSEQ multiplex PCR; TCRdb stores in-frame clones only, minus some. The table shows 200,000 to 250,000 clones, with approximately 70% occurring only once. Input material: memory CD4+ T cells sorted from blood. Receptors originate from a young man in good health. Both conserved end residues are part of each CDR3. Fields, in order: J gene, CDR3 length, V gene, clone size, D gene, CDR3 DNA, CDR3 protein. The D gene is left open where the match is weak. Clone size is not always given. Where it is, it says once, few, many or a class for expanded clones.

j_call: TRBJ1-1; cdr3_length: 13; v_call: TRBV15; clone_size: .; d_call: .; cdr3_nt: TGTGCCACCAGCATGGGACATCGAGCTGAAGCTTTCTTT; cdr3_aa: CATSMGHRAEAFF
j_call: TRBJ1-4; cdr3_length: 11; v_call: TRBV30; clone_size: few; d_call: .; cdr3_nt: TGTGCCTGGGCCCATGGTGAAAAACTGTTTTTT; cdr3_aa: CAWAHGEKLFF
j_call: TRBJ2-2; cdr3_length: 14; v_call: TRBV9; clone_size: .; d_call: .; cdr3_nt: TGTGCCAGCAGCGTAAGTCTCCTGCCCGGGGAGCTGTTTTTT; cdr3_aa: CASSVSLLPGELFF
j_call: TRBJ2-5; cdr3_length: 14; v_call: TRBV5-1; clone_size: .; d_call: TRBD2; cdr3_nt: TGCGCCAGCAGCTTAGGGCGGGGAGGGGAGACCCAGTACTTC; cdr3_aa: CASSLGRGGETQYF
j_call: TRBJ1-2; cdr3_length: 12; v_call: TRBV19; clone_size: .; d_call: .; cdr3_nt: TGTGCCGGACGACGGAGGACTTATGGCTACACCTTC; cdr3_aa: CAGRRRTYGYTF
j_call: TRBJ1-2; cdr3_length: 15; v_call: TRBV5-1; clone_size: few; d_call: .; cdr3_nt: TGCGCCAGCAGCCCGGAGGCAGGTTTTAACTATGGCTACACCTTC; cdr3_aa: CASSPEAGFNYGYTF
j_call: TRBJ2-1; cdr3_length: 15; v_call: TRBV7-2; clone_size: .; d_call: TRBD1; cdr3_nt: TGTGCCAGCAGCCCCATGACAGGGACCTACAATGAGCAGTTCTTC; cdr3_aa: CASSPMTGTYNEQFF
j_call: TRBJ1-1; cdr3_length: 15; v_call: TRBV18; clone_size: .; d_call: .; cdr3_nt: TGTGCCAGCTCACCTGCAAAGGCCTGGAACACTGAAGCTTTCTTT; cdr3_aa: CASSPAKAWNTEAFF
j_call: TRBJ2-7; cdr3_length: 15; v_call: TRBV5-1; clone_size: few; d_call: TRBD2; cdr3_nt: TGCGCCAGCAGCTACGGGCGGGAGGGCCATACCGAGCAGTACTTC; cdr3_aa: CASSYGREGHTEQYF
j_call: TRBJ2-5; cdr3_length: 17; v_call: TRBV5-1; clone_size: .; d_call: TRBD2; cdr3_nt: TGCGCCAGCAGGACTAGCGGGAGGGCCGGGTATAGAGAGACCCAGTACTTC; cdr3_aa: CASRTSGRAGYRETQYF
j_call: TRBJ1-1; cdr3_length: 15; v_call: TRBV5-6; clone_size: .; d_call: TRBD1; cdr3_nt: TGTGCCAGCAGTTCTACAGGGGGCAGGAACACTGAAGCTTTCTTT; cdr3_aa: CASSSTGGRNTEAFF
j_call: TRBJ2-2; cdr3_length: 14; v_call: TRBV11-2; clone_size: .; d_call: .; cdr3_nt: TGTGCCAGCAGCTTACCGCTTTCGGCCGGGGAGCTGTTTTTT; cdr3_aa: CASSLPLSAGELFF
j_call: TRBJ2-5; cdr3_length: 17; v_call: TRBV10-2; clone_size: .; d_call: TRBD1; cdr3_nt: TGCGCCAGCAGCGAACTCGGGGCCGGGACAGCTAGAGAGACCCAGTACTTC; cdr3_aa: CASSELGAGTARETQYF
j_call: TRBJ1-2; cdr3_length: 12; v_call: TRBV5-1; clone_size: .; d_call: .; cdr3_nt: TGCGCCAGCAGCTTGGATGGATCCGGCTACACCTTC; cdr3_aa: CASSLDGSGYTF
j_call: TRBJ2-6; cdr3_length: 15; v_call: TRBV6-1; clone_size: .; d_call: .; cdr3_nt: TGTGCCAGCAGCCTCGGAGCCTCTGGGGCCAACGTCCTGACTTTC; cdr3_aa: CASSLGASGANVLTF
j_call: TRBJ2-3; cdr3_length: 19; v_call: TRBV27; clone_size: .; d_call: TRBD2; cdr3_nt: TGTGCCAGCAGTTTATTTTCCAGCGGGAGGGATACTAGCACAGATACGCAGTATTTT; cdr3_aa: CASSLFSSGRDTSTDTQYF
j_call: TRBJ2-7; cdr3_length: 13; v_call: TRBV7-2; clone_size: .; d_call: .; cdr3_nt: TGTGCCAGCAGCTTAAGGCAAGGAAGCGAGCAGTACTTC; cdr3_aa: CASSLRQGSEQYF
j_call: TRBJ2-3; cdr3_length: 15; v_call: TRBV29-1; clone_size: .; d_call: TRBD2; cdr3_nt: TGCAGCATTAAAGGGACTAGCGGGAGCAGTGATACGCAGTATTTT; cdr3_aa: CSIKGTSGSSDTQYF
j_call: TRBJ2-7; cdr3_length: 13; v_call: TRBV27; clone_size: .; d_call: .; cdr3_nt: TGTGCCAGCAGCCCAGGGAACTCCTACGAGCAGTACTTC; cdr3_aa: CASSPGNSYEQYF
j_call: TRBJ1-1; cdr3_length: 13; v_call: TRBV29-1; clone_size: .; d_call: .; cdr3_nt: TGCAGCGTCCGTCCGGAGGTAAACACTGAAGCTTTCTTT; cdr3_aa: CSVRPEVNTEAFF
j_call: TRBJ2-3; cdr3_length: 17; v_call: TRBV4-1; clone_size: .; d_call: .; cdr3_nt: TGCGCCAGCAGCCAAGGACCAGGCGGCCCTCTCCCAGATACGCAGTATTTT; cdr3_aa: CASSQGPGGPLPDTQYF
j_call: TRBJ1-2; cdr3_length: 14; v_call: TRBV4-3; clone_size: .; d_call: TRBD1; cdr3_nt: TGCGCCAGCAGCCAAGAGGGCAGGGGGTTCGGCTACACCTTC; cdr3_aa: CASSQEGRGFGYTF
j_call: TRBJ2-3; cdr3_length: 13; v_call: TRBV5-6; clone_size: few; d_call: .; cdr3_nt: TGTGCCAGCAGCTTGGGCCGGTTGGATACGCAGTATTTT; cdr3_aa: CASSLGRLDTQYF
j_call: TRBJ2-7; cdr3_length: 14; v_call: TRBV11-2; clone_size: .; d_call: TRBD1; cdr3_nt: TGTGCCAGCGGATCACAGGGGGCGCAGAGCGGGCAGTACTTC; cdr3_aa: CASGSQGAQSGQYF
j_call: TRBJ1-3; cdr3_length: 16; v_call: TRBV7-9; clone_size: once; d_call: .; cdr3_nt: TGTGCCAGCAGCTTAGTGGGAGAGGGCTCTGGAAACACCATATATTTT; cdr3_aa: CASSLVGEGSGNTIYF
j_call: TRBJ1-1; cdr3_length: 14; v_call: TRBV28; clone_size: .; d_call: TRBD1; cdr3_nt: TGTGCCAGCAGATTACAGGGGGCGCTCACTGAAGCTTTCTTT; cdr3_aa: CASRLQGALTEAFF
j_call: TRBJ2-3; cdr3_length: 14; v_call: TRBV28; clone_size: .; d_call: .; cdr3_nt: TGTGCCAGCTCGGGGAGGATTAACACAGATACGCAGTATTTT; cdr3_aa: CASSGRINTDTQYF
j_call: TRBJ1-5; cdr3_length: 17; v_call: TRBV19; clone_size: .; d_call: .; cdr3_nt: TGTGCCAGTAGTAGACAAGGGACCACGGGCGGCAATCAGCCCCAGCATTTT; cdr3_aa: CASSRQGTTGGNQPQHF
j_call: TRBJ2-7; cdr3_length: 15; v_call: TRBV5-1; clone_size: .; d_call: .; cdr3_nt: TGCGCCAGCAGCTTGATTATGGGGGTCTCCTACGAGCAGTACTTC; cdr3_aa: CASSLIMGVSYEQYF
j_call: TRBJ1-2; cdr3_length: 15; v_call: TRBV19; clone_size: once; d_call: TRBD1; cdr3_nt: TGTGCCAGTAGTTTCCTCGCCGGGACAGCCTATGGCTACACCTTC; cdr3_aa: CASSFLAGTAYGYTF
j_call: TRBJ2-7; cdr3_length: 14; v_call: TRBV6-5; clone_size: .; d_call: TRBD2; cdr3_nt: TGTGCCAGCGCCCTAGCGGGAGGTGTGTACGAGCAGTACTTC; cdr3_aa: CASALAGGVYEQYF
j_call: TRBJ1-1; cdr3_length: 14; v_call: TRBV30; clone_size: .; d_call: .; cdr3_nt: TGTGCCTGGAGTGTTGGGGGGGCGTTAACTGAAGCTTTCTTT; cdr3_aa: CAWSVGGALTEAFF
j_call: TRBJ1-3; cdr3_length: 17; v_call: TRBV15; clone_size: .; d_call: .; cdr3_nt: TGTGCCACCAGCAGATCCCTTACACCGAGCTCTGGAAACACCATATATTTT; cdr3_aa: CATSRSLTPSSGNTIYF
j_call: TRBJ2-5; cdr3_length: 14; v_call: TRBV23-1; clone_size: .; d_call: TRBD1; cdr3_nt: TGCGCCAGCAGTCAATCCTCACAGGGGGAGACCCAGTACTTC; cdr3_aa: CASSQSSQGETQYF
j_call: TRBJ2-1; cdr3_length: 11; v_call: TRBV29-1; clone_size: medium-sized; d_call: .; cdr3_nt: TGCAGCGTTGACAGGGTGGGTGAGCAGTTCTTC; cdr3_aa: CSVDRVGEQFF
j_call: TRBJ1-1; cdr3_length: 13; v_call: TRBV2; clone_size: .; d_call: .; cdr3_nt: TGTGCCAGCGGTAGAGGGACACCTGTTGAAGCTTTCTTT; cdr3_aa: CASGRGTPVEAFF
j_call: TRBJ2-7; cdr3_length: 16; v_call: TRBV5-1; clone_size: .; d_call: TRBD2; cdr3_nt: TGCGCCAGCAGCTCAGGACTAGCGGGTGCTCGAGGGGAGCAGTACTTC; cdr3_aa: CASSSGLAGARGEQYF
j_call: TRBJ2-2; cdr3_length: 14; v_call: TRBV9; clone_size: .; d_call: .; cdr3_nt: TGTGCCAGCAGCGTAAGTGCCCTCACCGGGGAGCTGTTTTTT; cdr3_aa: CASSVSALTGELFF
j_call: TRBJ2-1; cdr3_length: 14; v_call: TRBV5-1; clone_size: .; d_call: TRBD2; cdr3_nt: TGCGCCAGCAGCTTGACTAGCGGGAGTATTCAGCAGTTCTTC; cdr3_aa: CASSLTSGSIQQFF